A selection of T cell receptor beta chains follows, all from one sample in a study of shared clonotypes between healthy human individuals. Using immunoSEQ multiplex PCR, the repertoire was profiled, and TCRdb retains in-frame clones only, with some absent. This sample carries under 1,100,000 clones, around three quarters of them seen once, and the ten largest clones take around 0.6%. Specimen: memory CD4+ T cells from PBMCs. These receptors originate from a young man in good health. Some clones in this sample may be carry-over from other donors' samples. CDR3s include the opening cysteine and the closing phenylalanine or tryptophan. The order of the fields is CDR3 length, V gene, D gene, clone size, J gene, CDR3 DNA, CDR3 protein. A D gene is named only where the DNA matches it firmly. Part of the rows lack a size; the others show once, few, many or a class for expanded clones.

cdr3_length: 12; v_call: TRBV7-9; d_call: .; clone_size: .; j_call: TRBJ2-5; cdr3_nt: TGTGCCAGCAGCTTTGGTCGGGGGACCCAGTACTTC; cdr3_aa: CASSFGRGTQYF
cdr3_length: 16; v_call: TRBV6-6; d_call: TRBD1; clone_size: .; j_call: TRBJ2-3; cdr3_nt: TGTGCCAGCAGTTACCAAGGGACAGTGGCTGCAGATACGCAGTATTTT; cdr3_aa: CASSYQGTVAADTQYF
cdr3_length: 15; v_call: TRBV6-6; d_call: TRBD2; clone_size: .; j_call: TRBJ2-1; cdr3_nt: TGTGCCATCTCAATAAGCGGGAACGTATACAATGAGCAGTTCTTC; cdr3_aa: CAISISGNVYNEQFF
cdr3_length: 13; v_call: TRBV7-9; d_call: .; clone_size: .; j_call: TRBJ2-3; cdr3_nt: TGTGCCAGCAGTCACAGCGGCACAGATACGCAGTATTTT; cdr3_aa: CASSHSGTDTQYF
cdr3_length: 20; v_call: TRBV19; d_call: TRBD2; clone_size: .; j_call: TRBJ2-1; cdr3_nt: TGTGCCAGTGGTCCTACAGGGGTGGTATGGAGGCGGGAGGGCCTAGTTGAGCAGTTCTTC; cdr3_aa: CASGPTGVVWRREGLVEQFF
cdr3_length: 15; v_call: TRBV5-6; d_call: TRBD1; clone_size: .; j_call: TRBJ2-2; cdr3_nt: TGTGCCAGCAGCCAGGGGGACAGGAACACCGGGGAGCTGTTTTTT; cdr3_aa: CASSQGDRNTGELFF
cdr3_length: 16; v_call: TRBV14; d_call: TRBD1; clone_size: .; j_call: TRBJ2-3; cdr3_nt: TGTGCCAGCAGCCAGAACTACCCCGGGACAGGGGATACGCAGTATTTT; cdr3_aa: CASSQNYPGTGDTQYF
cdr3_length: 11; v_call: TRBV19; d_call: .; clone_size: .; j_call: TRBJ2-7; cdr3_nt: TGTGCCAGTAGCACCCTCGGCGAGCAGTACTTC; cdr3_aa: CASSTLGEQYF
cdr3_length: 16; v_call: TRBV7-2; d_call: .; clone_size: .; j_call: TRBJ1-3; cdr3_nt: TGTGCCAGCAGCTTTTATGGGGGGCTTGATGGGAACACCATATATTTT; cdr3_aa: CASSFYGGLDGNTIYF
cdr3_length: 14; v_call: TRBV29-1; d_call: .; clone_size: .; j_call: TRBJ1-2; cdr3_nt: TGCAGCGTTGGGAGGGGCCTGGCAGGCTATGGCTACACCTTC; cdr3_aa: CSVGRGLAGYGYTF
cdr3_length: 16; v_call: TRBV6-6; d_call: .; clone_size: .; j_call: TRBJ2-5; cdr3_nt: TGTGCCAGCAGTTACCCCCGGTCAGGGGCCGGGGAGACCCAGTACTTC; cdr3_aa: CASSYPRSGAGETQYF
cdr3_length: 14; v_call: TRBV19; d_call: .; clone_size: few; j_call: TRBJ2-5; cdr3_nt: TGTGCCAGTAGTATGGAGGGCCAAGGGGAGACCCAGTACTTC; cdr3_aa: CASSMEGQGETQYF
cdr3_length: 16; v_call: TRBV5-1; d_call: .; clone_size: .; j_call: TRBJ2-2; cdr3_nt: TGCGCCAGCAGCTTGGTTCAGGGCTCGAACACCGGGGAGCTGTTTTTT; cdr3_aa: CASSLVQGSNTGELFF
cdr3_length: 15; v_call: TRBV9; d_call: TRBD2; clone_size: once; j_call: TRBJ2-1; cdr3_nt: TGTGCCAGCAGCGCCACTAGCGGGGGCTACAATGAGCAGTTCTTC; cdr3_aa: CASSATSGGYNEQFF
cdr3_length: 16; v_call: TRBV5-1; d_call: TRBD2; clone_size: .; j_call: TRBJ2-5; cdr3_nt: TGCGCCAGCAGCCCTGGGGCACTAGCGGGAGCGGAGACCCAGTACTTC; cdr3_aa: CASSPGALAGAETQYF
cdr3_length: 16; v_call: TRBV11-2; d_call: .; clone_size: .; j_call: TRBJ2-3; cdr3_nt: TGTGCCAGCAGCTTAGGGATGATCCAGAGCACAGATACGCAGTATTTT; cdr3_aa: CASSLGMIQSTDTQYF
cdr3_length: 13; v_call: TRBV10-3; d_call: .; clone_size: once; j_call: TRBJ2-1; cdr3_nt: TGTGCCATCCAAGGAAGAGAATACAATGAGCAGTTCTTC; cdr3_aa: CAIQGREYNEQFF
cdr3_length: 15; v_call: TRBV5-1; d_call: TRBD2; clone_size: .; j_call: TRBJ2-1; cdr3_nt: TGCGCCAGCAGCTTGATAGCGGGAGGGAACAATGAGCAGTTCTTC; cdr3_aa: CASSLIAGGNNEQFF
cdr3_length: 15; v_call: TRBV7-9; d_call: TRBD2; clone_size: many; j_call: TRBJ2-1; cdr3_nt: TGTGCCAGCAGCTGGACTAGCGGGAGGGGGGATGAGCAGTTCTTC; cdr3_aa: CASSWTSGRGDEQFF
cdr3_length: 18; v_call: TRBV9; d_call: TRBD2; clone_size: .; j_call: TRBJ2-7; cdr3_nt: TGTGCCAGCAGCGTAGCTAAGCGGGAGGTGCCTCAGAGCTACGAGCAGTACTTC; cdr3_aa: CASSVAKREVPQSYEQYF
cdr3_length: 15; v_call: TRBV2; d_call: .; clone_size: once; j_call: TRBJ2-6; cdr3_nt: TGTGCCAGCAGTGATCAGGTTTCTGGGGCCAACGTCCTGACTTTC; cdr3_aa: CASSDQVSGANVLTF